This TCR beta chain is drawn from a study of technical replicates of blood from a few donors. The ends lost 0 bases at V and 1 base at J; junction bases unmatched: 11. Germline V lookup: CDR1 PRHDT, CDR2 FYEKMQ (reference sequence). The length of the CDR3 is 19 residues. Clones were sequenced by immunoSEQ multiplex PCR, and TCRdb holds only the in-frame ones, with some missing. The table records over 70,000 clones, approximately 97% of them present only once. Input material: T cells isolated from PBMCs. The rearrangement links TRBV13 to TRBJ2-3, with 9 bases matching TRBD2. This sequence originates from a human donor in good health. The CDR3 spells CASSLGGREGNWGTDTQYF. The CDR3, as DNA: TGTGCCAGCAGCTTAGGCGGGCGGGAGGGCAACTGGGGCACAGATACGCAGTATTTT.